The 22 T cell receptor beta chains reported below all come from one sample, sequenced in a study of OX40 agonist ivuxolimab in advanced cancers. Data came from immunoSEQ multiplex PCR; TCRdb stores just in-frame clones and leaves some out. The sample lists approximately 80,000 clones, about 90% occurring once. The sample was CD4+ or CD8+ T cells sorted from blood, taken in a trial of the OX40 agonist ivuxolimab. The receptors originated from an adult with an advanced solid tumor such as melanoma, head and neck, liver or kidney cancer.

CDR3 DNA sequence: TGTGCCTGGTCCACAGGGGCGGGGACTGAAGCTTTCTTT. It encodes CAWSTGAGTEAFF. The genes are TRBV30 and TRBJ1-1, with 7 bases aligning to TRBD1. Germline CDR1 reads GTSNPN; CDR2 reads SVGIG (reference sequence). This CDR3 region has 13 residues. Germline trimming cut 5 bases from V and 5 bases from J; bases unmatched to any gene: 8.

V and J are TRBV6-5 and TRBJ2-7; 15 bases align to TRBD2. Trimming took 0 bases from V and 4 from J; bases not matched to a gene: 1. The germline CDR1 and CDR2 sequences are MNHEY and SVGAGI. CDR3 length: 16 residues. In DNA, the CDR3 is TGTGCCAGCAGTTACTCCGGACTAGCGGGGGGGTACGAGCAGTACTTC. Protein: CASSYSGLAGGYEQYF.

This clone is a singleton in its sample. This chain links TRBV28 with TRBJ1-5; no clear D gene. CDR1 MDHEN and CDR2 SYDVKM come from the germline V gene. V was shortened by 3 bases and J by 3 bases, with 6 bases between the two germline ends. This CDR3 has 13 amino acids. As DNA, the CDR3 is TGTGCCAGCAGTTTTCGGCCCAATCAGCCCCAGCATTTT. This encodes CASSFRPNQPQHF.

This chain connects TRBV6-5 to TRBJ2-1; 7 bases match TRBD2. The CDR3 length is 15 residues. Germline V gene lookup returns CDR1 MNHEY and CDR2 SVGAGI. The ends lost 0 bases at V and 7 bases at J; junction bases unmatched: 6. This CDR3 reads CASSYSGEGLNEQFF. The CDR3 coding sequence is TGTGCCAGCAGTTACTCGGGGGAGGGCCTTAATGAGCAGTTCTTC.

This rearrangement joins TRBV5-1 to TRBJ2-1; 9 bases agree with TRBD2. The CDR3 is 16 residues long. Per germline, CDR1 SGHRS and CDR2 YFSETQ. After removal of 0 bases from V and 3 bases from J, the junction contained 4 bases not matched to a gene. In DNA form, the CDR3 reads TGCGCCAGCAGCTTGGAGACTAGCGGCAACTACAATGAGCAGTTCTTC. As protein: CASSLETSGNYNEQFF.

The chain employs TRBV28 and TRBJ1-1, with unresolved D. The CDR3 has 14 residues. Looked up from germline, CDR1 is MDHEN and CDR2 is SYDVKM. Trimming removed 6 bases at V and 1 base at J, with 12 bases between. The CDR3 region has the DNA TGTGCCAGCAGCCCCGACTTGGGGAACACTGAAGCTTTCTTT. It encodes CASSPDLGNTEAFF.

This chain connects TRBV6-6 to TRBJ2-7; no definite D call. Trimming removed 5 bases from V and 3 bases from J, with 8 bases in between. Germline CDR1 and CDR2: MNHNY and SVGAGI (reference sequence). The CDR3 contains 12 residues. CDR3 nucleotides: TGTGCCAGCAGTAGCGAGGTCTACGAGCAGTACTTC. Amino acid sequence: CASSSEVYEQYF.

V usage is TRBV5-6 and J usage is TRBJ2-3; D is perhaps TRBD2 (6 bases). The germline gives CDR1 SGHDT, CDR2 YYEEEE. The V gene lost 4 bases and the J gene lost 0 bases, with 12 bases spanning the gap. There are 15 residues in the CDR3. The DNA for the CDR3 is TGTGCCAGCAGCCAAATAGCGGATAGCACAGATACGCAGTATTTT. It translates to CASSQIADSTDTQYF.

This chain uses TRBV27 with TRBJ1-6; D perhaps matches TRBD1 (6 bases). The germline V gene has CDR1 MNHEY and CDR2 SMNVEV (reference sequence). This CDR3 contains 14 residues. V was shortened by 5 bases and J by 14 bases, with 19 bases between the two germline ends. The CDR3 sequence is CASSIARGLSTLHF. Written as DNA, the CDR3 is TGTGCCAGCAGTATAGCCAGGGGCCTCAGCACCCTCCACTTT.

The chain couples TRBV13 to TRBJ2-5, with D unclear. The end of the DNA aligns better with TRBJ2-7, so the J call may be wrong. The CDR3 length is 13 residues. The germline V gene has CDR1 PRHDT and CDR2 FYEKMQ (reference sequence). The CDR3 reads CASSLGWGDEQYF. CDR3 in DNA: TGTGCCAGCAGCTTAGGCTGGGGTGACGAGCAGTACTTC.

CDR3 loop: CASSFFREEGEQYF. CDR3 DNA: TGTGCCAGCAGTTTTTTCAGGGAGGAGGGGGAGCAGTACTTC. The genes are TRBV6-1 and TRBJ2-7, with D perhaps matching TRBD2 (6 bases). There are 14 residues in the CDR3. Trimming shortened V by 5 bases and J by 7 bases, and 18 bases separated the two germline ends. Germline values: CDR1 MNHNS, CDR2 SASEGT.

V is TRBV10-3 and J is TRBJ2-3; maybe TRBD1 (5 bases). V lost 4 bases, J lost 0 bases, and 17 bases lay in between. The CDR3 runs to 17 residues. In germline, CDR1 is ENHRY, CDR2 SYGVKD. The CDR3 is CAISAAPYGASTDTQYF. CDR3 nucleotide sequence: TGTGCCATCAGTGCCGCCCCCTATGGGGCTAGCACAGATACGCAGTATTTT.

The chain links TRBV7-6 to TRBJ2-7, with 11 nucleotides matching TRBD1. Trimming removed 1 base from V and 4 bases from J; junction bases left unmatched: 6. The CDR3 is 16 residues long. The V gene's germline CDR1 is SGHVS and CDR2 FNYEAQ. The CDR3 spells CASSLVGGQGAYEQYF. CDR3 nucleotide sequence: TGTGCCAGCAGCTTAGTCGGTGGACAGGGGGCGTACGAGCAGTACTTC.

This chain uses TRBV7-9 with TRBJ1-4, with D hard to call. Germline loops: CDR1 SEHNR, CDR2 FQNEAQ (reference sequence). The CDR3 is 12 residues long. V was clipped by 1 base and J by 8 bases, with 5 bases between them. The CDR3 region has the DNA TGTGCCAGCAGCTTAGAAGGGGAAAAACTGTTTTTT. It codes for CASSLEGEKLFF.

Turning to this clone: Within the sample, other DNA sequences also encode this same CDR3. In nucleotides, the CDR3 is TGTGCCAGCAGTGAATATGGGGAGACCCAGTACTTC. Amino acids: CASSEYGETQYF. The V call is TRBV25-1, the J call TRBJ2-5; D is uncertain. Germline CDR1 MGHDK, CDR2 SYGVNS. CDR3 length equals 12 residues. V was clipped by 0 bases and J by 5 bases, with 4 bases between them. Together with reference TRBV25-1 and TRBJ2-5, the CDR3 gives the full variable domain: EADIYQTPRYLVIGTGKKITLECSQTMGHDKMYWYQQDPGMELHLIHYSYGVNSTEKGDLSSESTVSRIRTEHFPLTLESARPSHTSQYLCASSEYGETQYFGPGTRLLVL.

The chain employs TRBV28 and TRBJ2-4, with a possible D match to TRBD2 (7 bases). The CDR3 runs 15 residues. CDR1 and CDR2 from the germline V gene are MDHEN and SYDVKM. Trimming took off 2 bases at V and 4 bases at J, with 12 bases between the two ends. This CDR3 is CASSLRGGIKNIQYF. Here the CDR3 DNA reads TGTGCCAGCAGTTTAAGGGGGGGGATTAAAAACATTCAGTACTTC.

J is TRBJ1-1 and V is TRBV30; D ambiguous. The CDR3 spans 12 residues. The germline V gene has CDR1 GTSNPN and CDR2 SVGIG (reference sequence). V shed 3 bases and J shed 4 bases, with 9 bases lying between them. The CDR3, as DNA: TGTGCCTGGAGAGCCGGGTCCACTGAAGCTTTCTTT. Encoded protein: CAWRAGSTEAFF.

The chain carries TRBV5-4 and TRBJ2-7; TRBD2 matches 7 bases. J lost 7 bases, V lost 3 bases, and 7 bases had no gene match. Germline CDR1 is SGHNT and CDR2 is YYREEE (reference sequence). The length of the CDR3 is 13 residues. CDR3 residues: CASSWGGVKEQYF. The CDR3, as DNA: TGTGCCAGCAGCTGGGGGGGGGTTAAAGAGCAGTACTTC.

This clone appeared a single time. This chain connects TRBV5-6 to TRBJ1-2; D remains unclear. In germline, CDR1 is SGHDT, CDR2 YYEEEE. The V and J ends lost 3 bases and 8 bases respectively, with 11 bases between them. The CDR3 spans 12 residues. CDR3 bases: TGTGCCAGCAGCTCGCAGGACTGGGGCTACACCTTC. Its protein is CASSSQDWGYTF.

The chain uses TRBV19 and TRBJ1-5, with 8 nucleotides matching TRBD1. The CDR3 covers 15 residues. CDR1 is LNHDA, CDR2 SQIVND, per germline (reference sequence). With V trimmed by 1 base and J by 4 bases, 3 bases remained unmatched. The CDR3 sequence: CASSIGDRLNQPQHF. DNA of the CDR3: TGTGCCAGTAGTATAGGGGACAGGCTTAATCAGCCCCAGCATTTT.

The V gene is TRBV4-1, the J gene TRBJ2-5, with 7 nucleotides matching TRBD2. Per the germline V gene, CDR1 is MGHRA and CDR2 is YSYEKL. V lost 2 bases, J lost 4 bases, and 10 bases stayed unmatched. This CDR3 region has 16 residues. CDR3 residues: CASSQQSGLFTETQYF. The DNA for the CDR3 is TGCGCCAGCAGCCAACAATCGGGACTATTTACAGAGACCCAGTACTTC.

V gene TRBV6-6 combines with J gene TRBJ2-7; D gene unclear. The CDR3 covers 14 residues. Trimming stripped 3 bases from V and 7 bases from J, with 16 bases between. CDR1 and CDR2 from the germline V gene are MNHNY and SVGAGI (reference sequence). CDR3 sequence (DNA): TGTGCCAGCAGTTATACTGGGCTTCTGGGGGAGCAGTACGTC. Translating gives CASSYTGLLGEQYV.